This T cell receptor (beta chain) derives from a study of T cells after yellow fever vaccination. A process of 5'RACE template switching, which added a universal primer site and UMIs, was used to make TCR cDNA. One entry per CDR3 protein, called by TCRdb with MiXCR from the 5' RACE reads. The data contain some 260,000 distinct CDR3 sequences, around 4.9% of them singletons. General study points: Abundant bulk-derived clonotypes could contaminate FACS-sorted repertoires.

Only a few counts were recorded for this clonotype. The target antigen is unknown. The germline gives CDR1 SGDLS, CDR2 YYNGEE. Trimming cost V 3 bases and J 0 bases, with 11 bases left between them. This CDR3 comprises 15 residues. The chain is built from TRBV9 and TRBJ2-3; the D call may be TRBD1 or TRBD2 (6 bases each). The TCR originated in a man aged 18 to 29 who received the YFV17D yellow fever vaccine. The sequencing used CD4+ T cells sorted from PBMCs, collected on the day of the yellow fever booster vaccination. CDR3 residues: CASSGGATSTDTQYF. Here the CDR3 DNA reads TGTGCCAGCAGCGGGGGGGCTACTAGCACAGATACGCAGTATTTT.